This TCR beta chain was sequenced for a study of regulatory T cells (dated by TCRdb to 2017 to 2018). Turning to the overall study: T-cell receptor beta repertoires of sorted regulatory, conventional CD4+ and CD8+ T cells were compared between CD3G-deficient patients and healthy controls.

Points on this clone: Its cognate antigen has yet to be identified. No clone much larger than this one lies a single base away; base qualities are absent.

V is cut back by 2 bases and J by 2 bases, with 1 base in the junction unmatched. The CDR3 runs 16 amino acids, cysteine and phenylalanine included. Of all the DNA, just the CDR3 is kept, 48 bases in frame from base 1. CDR1 is given as MNHNY and CDR2 as SVGAGI, both from the germline V gene (reference sequence). The multiplex PCR relied on 52 forward TRBV primers and 13 reverse TRBJ primers, and amplification bias was corrected through assay-based and computational methods. Within the immunoSEQ assay, multiplex PCR amplified rearranged TRB loci from genomic DNA. Sequencing of the TRB amplicons was done on an Illumina HiSeq platform. The paper's data handling went like this. Raw sequences were error-filtered and aligned to reference gene sequences by custom algorithms and were subsequently analyzed with the immunoSEQ online tools. Frequencies of productive and nonproductive TRB rearrangements were evaluated among both unique and total sequences. For TRB CDR3 positions 6 and 7, hydrophobicity together with amino acid composition served as the basis for assessing self-reactivity potential. Prism software was used to run t tests, Mann-Whitney tests or two-way ANOVA for comparisons between groups. TCRdb carries this immuneACCESS record with in-frame sequences only. Its versions omit some clonotypes, under half of them owing to an unresolved V gene in the studies checked, with the rest unexplained. V and J calls and clone size are copied from that table; D and trimming were computed from the DNA. This sample comprises about 1,100 clones, approximately 87% of them detected only once. Roughly 6% of the sample rests with the top ten.

Study-level results and caveats: Reduced Shannon diversity was observed in regulatory T cells from CD3G-deficient patients compared with autologous conventional CD4+ cells and with control regulatory T cells. Repertoires from patients had restricted unique TRB V-J pairs and skewed V and J gene usage, with the strongest effect in regulatory T cells. Regulatory T-cell repertoire restriction varied between patients and was most prominent in the two patients with the most severe autoimmunity. Patient regulatory T-cell samples yielded roughly tenfold fewer unique productive TRB reads than control samples.

Evidence of autoimmunity was found in all CD3G-deficient patients, and more severe autoimmunity was observed in two of the patients. Patients ranged from 2 to 39 years of age at testing and had reduced naive and increased memory CD4+ and CD8+ T-cell proportions. CD4+ cells were FACS-sorted into CD25-high CD127-low regulatory T cells and CD25-low CD127-high conventional CD4+ T cells. The patient group comprised about 6 individuals with CD3G deficiency. An international network of physicians spanning the United States, Europe and Asia provided the patient samples and clinical data. Peripheral blood mononuclear cells were isolated by Ficoll density separation.

In this chain, TRBV6-6 is recombined with TRBJ2-6; the junction holds 9 bases that match TRBD2. Sequenced input: CD4+ Tregs sorted from blood. This receptor was obtained from a person in their twenties or thirties with CD3G deficiency. The nucleotides read TGTGCCAGCAGTTACGCGGGAGGGACTGGGGCCAACGTCCTGACTTTC. It translates to CASSYAGGTGANVLTF.